These 8 T cell receptor beta chains share one sample of origin, sequenced in a study of blood T cell repertoires in COVID-19. Using immunoSEQ multiplex PCR, the repertoire was profiled, and TCRdb retains in-frame clones only, with some absent. The sample gives more than 200,000 clones, 80% to 90% of which show up once; roughly 9.4% is in the top ten. What was sequenced was peripheral blood. Receptor source: a man aged 40-49 years with active or convalescent COVID-19.

The chain carries TRBV9 and TRBJ1-3; the D is unclear. Trimming left V 0 bases short and J 8 bases short, with 21 bases between. The CDR3 spans 17 residues. Germline V gene data show CDR1 as SGDLS and CDR2 as YYNGEE. CDR3 residues: CASSVATGGSVGDTIYF. The CDR3 region has the DNA TGTGCCAGCAGCGTAGCCACTGGAGGGTCAGTGGGTGACACCATATATTTT.

This clone has only a few counts. CDR3 region: CASSMPDGLGANYGYTF. CDR3 DNA sequence: TGTGCCAGTAGTATGCCGGACGGACTTGGTGCTAACTATGGCTACACCTTC. The chain has TRBV19 and TRBJ1-2, with unresolved D. The CDR3 runs 17 residues. V lost 3 bases to trimming and J lost 0 bases, with 17 bases between them. CDR1 is LNHDA and CDR2 is SQIVND in the germline V gene (reference sequence).

V gene TRBV5-1 combines with J gene TRBJ1-2; TRBD1 matches at 7 bases. V dropped 5 bases and J dropped 6; count of bases not matched to a gene: 10. This CDR3 contains 14 residues. CDR1 is SGHRS and CDR2 is YFSETQ in the germline V gene. The CDR3 is CASSMTGPGDGYTF. The CDR3 DNA reads as TGCGCCAGCAGTATGACAGGGCCTGGGGATGGCTACACCTTC.

The table lists this clone with a count of one. V usage is TRBV14 and J usage is TRBJ1-2; 10 nucleotides agree with TRBD1. CDR3 length: 14 amino acids. Looked up from germline, CDR1 is SGHDN and CDR2 is FVKESK. J lost 8 bases, V lost 3 bases, and 6 bases had no gene match. CDR3 coding DNA: TGTGCCAGCAGCCAGCTAAGACAGGGGGCAGGCTACACCTTC. This encodes CASSQLRQGAGYTF.

This clone has a handful of counts. This chain links TRBV2 with TRBJ2-7; D gene ambiguous. The CDR3 has 11 amino acids. V was shortened by 2 bases and J by 4 bases, with 3 bases between the two germline ends. Germline V gene data show CDR1 as SNHLY and CDR2 as FYNNEI. The CDR3 here is CASSEIYEQYF. The CDR3 nucleotides read TGTGCCAGCAGTGAAATATACGAGCAGTACTTC.

V and J are TRBV7-6 and TRBJ2-3, with 8 bases identical to TRBD1. From germline, CDR1 is SGHVS and CDR2 FNYEAQ. This CDR3 comprises 14 residues. Germline trimming cut 1 base from V and 12 bases from J; bases unmatched to any gene: 9. As DNA, the CDR3 is TGTGCCAGCAGCTTAGGGACCAGGGGGCTTTCACAGTATTTT. The encoded protein is CASSLGTRGLSQYF.

The count of this clone is one. The rearrangement uses TRBV24-1 and TRBJ1-1; the D gene is possibly TRBD1 (5 bases). Trimming left V 1 base short and J 2 bases short, with 16 bases between. CDR1 is KGHDR and CDR2 is SFDVKD in the germline V gene. The CDR3 is 17 residues long. CDR3 in DNA: TGTGCCACCAGTGATTTCCCGGACAAAAATTTAAACACTGAAGCTTTCTTT. Translated, it gives CATSDFPDKNLNTEAFF.

The CDR3 bases are TGTGCCAGCACCCGGACAGAATACTATGGCTACACCTTC. Residues: CASTRTEYYGYTF. This chain links TRBV12-3 or TRBV12-4 with TRBJ1-2; possibly TRBD1 for D (6 bases). The V gene lost 7 bases and the J gene lost 3 bases, with 12 bases spanning the gap. The CDR3 has 13 amino acids.